The next 30 T cell receptor beta chains were all read from a single sample in a study of naive and memory T cell subsets. Two oligonucleotides, mixed equimolar, formed the beta constant-region primer covering TRBC1 and TRBC2. MiXCR was run by TCRdb on the UMI-ligation and nested PCR reads, yielding one entry per CDR3 protein. In the table there are some 87,000 distinct CDR3 sequences, approximately 6.5% of which are singletons. The sample consisted of central memory CD4+ T cells from blood. Every receptor here comes from a human donor in good health.

The chain joins TRBV6-2 or TRBV6-3 to TRBJ1-1, with D possibly being TRBD1 (5 bases). V gave up 2 bases and J gave up 7 bases, with 14 bases separating them. This CDR3 has 14 amino acids. The V gene's germline CDR1 is MNHEY and CDR2 SVGEGT. CDR3 in amino acids: CASSYDSGVVEAFF. In nucleotides, the CDR3 is TGTGCCAGCAGTTACGACAGTGGGGTCGTTGAAGCTTTCTTT.

This clonotype was detected only a few times. The V call is TRBV18, the J call TRBJ2-3, with 8 bases identical to TRBD2. This CDR3 region has 16 residues. The V gene end was trimmed by 6 bases and the J gene end by 4 bases; junction bases not matched to a gene: 12. Germline V gene data show CDR1 as KGHSH and CDR2 as LQKENI. In DNA form, the CDR3 reads TGTGCCAGCTCCCCTCCAGCGGGAGCCGTCCCAGATACGCAGTATTTT. Protein: CASSPPAGAVPDTQYF.

This clonotype was found a few times. This chain connects TRBV7-2 to TRBJ2-6, with unresolved D. CDR1 is SGHTA, CDR2 FQGNSA, per germline. CDR3 length: 15 amino acids. Trimming removed 4 bases at V and 0 bases at J, with 7 bases between. The CDR3 DNA reads TGTGCCAGCAGCTGGGATAACTCTGGGGCCAACGTCCTGACTTTC. Protein product: CASSWDNSGANVLTF.

Many counts were recorded for this clonotype. The chain recombines TRBV3-1 with TRBJ2-1, with D hard to call. Trimming took off 1 base at V and 4 bases at J, with 5 bases between the two ends. Germline CDR1 LGHDT, CDR2 YNNKEL (reference sequence). The CDR3 length is 13 residues. CDR3 bases: TGTGCCAGCAGCCAAGGGAGATACAATGAGCAGTTCTTC. This codes for CASSQGRYNEQFF.

This clonotype was seen many times. The CDR3: CASSLYFALGDGGAFF. The CDR3 bases are TGTGCCAGCAGCTTATACTTCGCGTTAGGAGATGGGGGTGCTTTCTTT. J is TRBJ1-1 and V is TRBV7-2, with D possibly TRBD1 on 5 matching bases. CDR3 length: 16 residues. Per germline, CDR1 SGHTA and CDR2 FQGNSA. V lost 2 bases and J 11 bases, leaving 24 bases between the germline ends.

The V and J genes are TRBV19 and TRBJ1-5, with a tentative D call TRBD1 (6 bases). Trimming pared 7 bases from V and 9 bases from J, leaving 13 bases between. The CDR3 extends over 12 amino acids. Germline-derived CDR1 and CDR2 are LNHDA and SQIVND (reference sequence). The DNA of the CDR3 is TGTGCCAGTATAGGGGACAAGGGGCCCCAGCATTTT. Translation: CASIGDKGPQHF.

This clonotype was counted a few times. V gene TRBV5-5 combines with J gene TRBJ2-3, with TRBD2 matching over 10 bases. CDR3 length: 14 amino acids. Germline CDR1 reads SGHKS; CDR2 reads YYEKEE (reference sequence). Trimming cost V 6 bases and J 8 bases; bases outside gene matches: 9. The CDR3 DNA sequence: TGTGCCAGCACCCGACTAGCGGGCGCGGGTACGCAGTATTTT. Translation: CASTRLAGAGTQYF. Together with reference TRBV5-5 and TRBJ2-3, the CDR3 gives the full variable domain: DAGVTQSPTHLIKTRGQQVTLRCSPISGHKSVSWYQQVLGQGPQFIFQYYEKEERGRGNFPDRFSARQFPNYSSELNVNALLLGDSALYLCASTRLAGAGTQYFGPGTRLTVL.

This clonotype turned up a few times. The rearrangement uses TRBV7-2 and TRBJ1-2, with unresolved D. Trimming took off 0 bases at V and 8 bases at J, with 7 bases between the two ends. CDR1 SGHTA and CDR2 FQGNSA come from the germline V gene. The CDR3 extends over 12 amino acids. CDR3 bases: TGTGCCAGCAGCTTAGCCCGGGCGGGCTACACCTTC. Translated: CASSLARAGYTF.

This clonotype was picked up a small number of times. This sequence joins TRBV6-1 and TRBJ2-3; the D gene is possibly TRBD2 (6 bases). V gave up 4 bases and J gave up 10 bases, with 21 bases separating them. CDR1 is MNHNS, CDR2 SASEGT, per germline. The CDR3 contains 15 residues. CDR3 nucleotides: TGTGCCAGCAGTGGGCGCCTTACAACTAGCAACGCGCAGTATTTT. It translates to CASSGRLTTSNAQYF.

This clonotype was seen ten or more times. The chain recombines TRBV28 with TRBJ2-7, with TRBD2 as a possible D gene (5 bases). Trimming cost V 1 base and J 5 bases, with 12 bases left between them. CDR1 and CDR2 from the germline V gene are MDHEN and SYDVKM. The CDR3 spans 14 residues. CDR3 nucleotide sequence: TGTGCCAGCAGTTTATCGGGGTGGGGAAACGAGCAGTACTTC. It yields the protein CASSLSGWGNEQYF.

The rearrangement links TRBV28 to TRBJ1-1; D uncertain. V was pared by 8 bases and J by 7 bases, with 11 bases between. The CDR3 loop spans 11 amino acids. CDR1 and CDR2 (germline): MDHEN, SYDVKM. The CDR3 coding sequence is TGTGCCAGCGGGGAGAGCGATGAAGCTTTCTTT. It codes for CASGESDEAFF.

At least ten counts were recorded for this clonotype. The rearrangement uses TRBV12-3 or TRBV12-4 and TRBJ1-1, with D unclear. The CDR3 extends over 13 amino acids. Between the trimmed V and J ends, which lost 6 bases and 7 bases, there was a span of 15 bases. The CDR3 region has the DNA TGTGCCAGCAGATTGCGGGGTCTGGGTGAAGCTTTCTTT. Protein sequence: CASRLRGLGEAFF.

The chain carries TRBV12-3 or TRBV12-4 and TRBJ1-5; D is unclear. Trimming cost V 5 bases and J 2 bases, with 13 bases left between them. The CDR3 totals 15 residues. DNA for the CDR3: TGTGCCAGCAGTATCCTCGTTGGGGGCAATCAGCCCCAGCATTTT. Protein: CASSILVGGNQPQHF.

The chain links TRBV5-6 to TRBJ1-2; D uncertain. V was trimmed by 1 base and J by 8 bases, leaving 9 bases between them. The V gene's germline CDR1 is SGHDT and CDR2 YYEEEE. The CDR3 totals 12 residues. CDR3 nucleotides: TGTGCCAGCAGCTTGACTCTGGGGGGCTACACCTTC. Translated, it gives CASSLTLGGYTF. Drawing the rest from reference TRBV5-6 and TRBJ1-2, the complete variable domain is DAGVTQSPTHLIKTRGQQVTLRCSPKSGHDTVSWYQQALGQGPQFIFQYYEEEERQRGNFPDRFSGHQFPNYSSELNVNALLLGDSALYLCASSLTLGGYTFGSGTRLTVV.

Here the CDR3 reads CASPSRYEQYF. The CDR3 region has the DNA TGTGCCAGCCCGTCCCGCTACGAGCAGTACTTC. The chain couples TRBV27 to TRBJ2-7; no clear D gene. Trimming stripped 8 bases from V and 3 bases from J, with 8 bases between. This CDR3 comprises 11 residues. Germline CDR1 and CDR2: MNHEY and SMNVEV (reference sequence).

This clonotype has more than one count but fewer than ten. Here the CDR3 reads CASSSRDRDQETQYF. CDR3 DNA sequence: TGTGCCAGCAGCTCGCGGGACAGGGATCAAGAGACCCAGTACTTC. V is TRBV6-2 or TRBV6-3 and J is TRBJ2-5; 9 bases are shared with TRBD1. The CDR3 is made up of 15 amino acids. V lost 6 bases to trimming and J lost 2 bases; unmatched junction nucleotides: 7. Germline-derived CDR1 and CDR2 are MNHEY and SVGEGT.

The genes are TRBV6-2 or TRBV6-3 and TRBJ1-4; D remains unclear. The germline V gene has CDR1 MNHEY and CDR2 SVGEGT. V gave up 4 bases and J gave up 7 bases, with 10 bases separating them. The CDR3 is 13 amino acids. CDR3 nucleotides: TGTGCCAGCAGTTCTCACCCCCCTGAAAAACTGTTTTTT. Translating it yields CASSSHPPEKLFF.

This clonotype appeared many times. The V and J genes are TRBV20-1 and TRBJ1-6; D remains unclear. The CDR3 is 15 residues long. V lost 3 bases and J lost 0, with 9 bases in between. The germline V gene has CDR1 DFQATT and CDR2 SNEGSKA (reference sequence). The CDR3 region has the DNA TGCAGTGCTAGGGAACAGATCTCCTATAATTCACCCCTCCACTTT. It translates to CSAREQISYNSPLHF.

The rearrangement uses TRBV12-3 or TRBV12-4 and TRBJ2-7, with 8 positions matching TRBD1. Unmatched junction bases numbered 5, after V lost 4 bases and J lost 0 bases. This CDR3 has 15 residues. The CDR3 DNA is TGTGCCAGCAGTTCGACAGGGGCCCACTCCTACGAGCAGTACTTC. Its translation is CASSSTGAHSYEQYF.

The table lists this clonotype with many counts. The V call is TRBV29-1, the J call TRBJ1-2, with D maybe TRBD1 (6 bases). The CDR3 extends over 12 amino acids. V was pared by 6 bases and J by 12 bases, with 20 bases between. The germline V gene has CDR1 SQVTM and CDR2 ANQGSEA. The CDR3 DNA is TGCAGCGTCGCCCCAGGGCAGGGGCAGAACACCTTC. This gives the protein CSVAPGQGQNTF.

At least ten counts were recorded for this clonotype. The gene calls are TRBV7-9 and TRBJ2-2; D gene uncertain. Germline CDR1 reads SEHNR; CDR2 reads FQNEAQ (reference sequence). V shed 5 bases and J shed 1 base, with 8 bases lying between them. CDR3 length: 14 amino acids. The CDR3 reads CASSETGNTGELFF. The CDR3 DNA reads as TGTGCCAGCAGCGAGACTGGGAACACCGGGGAGCTGTTTTTT.

Many counts were recorded for this clonotype. The chain recombines TRBV20-1 with TRBJ2-7, with TRBD1 matching 11 bases. This CDR3 has 14 amino acids. In germline, CDR1 is DFQATT, CDR2 SNEGSKA (reference sequence). Trimming removed 2 bases from V and 5 bases from J; junction bases left unmatched: 5. DNA for the CDR3: TGCAGTGCTAGATGGGGACAGGGGGTCCACGAGCAGTACTTC. This sequence encodes CSARWGQGVHEQYF.

The gene calls are TRBV7-2 and TRBJ2-3, with D possibly TRBD1 on 6 matching bases. In germline, CDR1 is SGHTA, CDR2 FQGNSA. The CDR3 covers 16 residues. V was pared by 3 bases and J by 3 bases, with 16 bases between. Written as DNA, the CDR3 is TGTGCCAGCAGCTTGTCGGGACAAAGAAAAACAGATACGCAGTATTTT. Its translation is CASSLSGQRKTDTQYF.

This clonotype was recorded many times. V usage is TRBV5-1 and J usage is TRBJ1-5; 7 bases match TRBD1. CDR3 size: 16 residues. Unmatched junction bases numbered 8, after V lost 0 bases and J lost 5 bases. Germline CDR1 reads SGHRS; CDR2 reads YFSETQ. CDR3 nucleotides: TGCGCCAGCAGCTTGGAGGGCAGGGGGGGATATCAGCCCCAGCATTTT. It specifies CASSLEGRGGYQPQHF.

At least ten counts were recorded for this clonotype. The chain links TRBV10-3 to TRBJ1-5; D is possibly TRBD1 (5 bases). V was trimmed by 0 bases and J by 7 bases, leaving 7 bases between them. The CDR3 has 13 amino acids. Per the germline V gene, CDR1 is ENHRY and CDR2 is SYGVKD. CDR3 bases: TGTGCCATCAGTGAGTCGTCAGGGCAGCCCCAGCATTTT. It translates to CAISESSGQPQHF.

At least ten counts were recorded for this clonotype. V usage is TRBV20-1 and J usage is TRBJ1-1; D not resolved. V gave up 2 bases and J gave up 5 bases, with 9 bases separating them. In germline, CDR1 is DFQATT, CDR2 SNEGSKA (reference sequence). CDR3 length: 12 residues. The CDR3 sequence is CSARRAPTEAFF. The DNA of the CDR3 is TGCAGTGCTAGAAGGGCTCCTACTGAAGCTTTCTTT.

This clonotype has more than one count but fewer than ten. The V gene is TRBV20-1, the J gene TRBJ1-2; 8 positions agree with TRBD1. Germline V gene lookup returns CDR1 DFQATT and CDR2 SNEGSKA (reference sequence). The CDR3 spans 12 residues. V shed 5 bases and J 6 bases; nucleotides not matched to a gene: 5. The CDR3 here is CSASGGSNGYTF. DNA for the CDR3: TGCAGTGCTTCAGGGGGCTCTAATGGCTACACCTTC.

This clonotype has at least ten counts. The junction departs from the called germline gene at one end, perhaps through a read error. This sequence joins TRBV5-6 and TRBJ2-5; 7 bases align to TRBD2. Germline V gene sequence: CDR1 SGHDT, CDR2 YYEEEE. The CDR3 is 16 residues long. The DNA for the CDR3 is TGTGCCAGCAGTTTGGGGACGGGGAGGGTTGGAGAGACCCAGTACTTC. Protein sequence: CASSLGTGRVGETQYF.

Many counts were recorded for this clonotype. The chain employs TRBV20-1 and TRBJ1-6; 7 nucleotides match TRBD1. The germline V gene encodes CDR1 DFQATT and CDR2 SNEGSKA (reference sequence). The CDR3 has 14 amino acids. Losses at the gene ends were 7 bases for V and 7 bases for J; bases not matched to a gene: 10. CDR3 amino acids: CSVPGQQRNSPLHF. CDR3 nucleotides: TGCAGTGTCCCGGGACAGCAGAGAAATTCACCCCTCCACTTT.

Ten or more counts support this clonotype. J is TRBJ1-2 and V is TRBV7-9; D gene unclear. Trimming took off 4 bases at V and 8 bases at J, with 11 bases between the two ends. Per the germline V gene, CDR1 is SEHNR and CDR2 is FQNEAQ (reference sequence). CDR3 length: 12 residues. In DNA, the CDR3 is TGTGCCAGCAGCTCGTACGGGAGCGGCTACACCTTC. It specifies CASSSYGSGYTF.